This note documents a single T cell receptor beta chain sequence. The CDR3 runs to 19 residues. The germline V gene has CDR1 MNHEY and CDR2 SMNVEV (reference sequence). The V gene end was trimmed by 5 bases and the J gene end by 0 bases; junction bases not matched to a gene: 9. The data belong to a study of blood T cell repertoires in COVID-19. Across 20 to 25 US areas, participants ranged in age from roughly 18 to 89 years. Per the original data handling: The authors estimated nucleated cell counts from reference gene primer amplification. Measured with immunoSEQ multiplex PCR; TCRdb has only the in-frame clones, and not every one. The V and J calls and clone size are taken from that table; D and trimming were inferred from the DNA. Here the sample spans roughly 180,000 clones, approximately 90% being singletons.

The chain links TRBV27 to TRBJ2-6, with 11 bases fitting TRBD1. The material sequenced was PBMCs or T cells enriched from blood (not recorded which). The TCR sequence derives from a woman in her twenties or thirties who had recovered from COVID-19. The CDR3 DNA reads as TGTGCCAGCAGTACAAGCACCGGGACAGGGGGCTCTGGGGCCAACGTCCTGACTTTC. It is translated as CASSTSTGTGGSGANVLTF.